This entry lists 23 T cell receptor beta chains sequenced from one sample in a study of blood T cell repertoires in COVID-19 (dated by TCRdb to 2019 to 2021). Libraries were constructed by the immunoSEQ multiplex PCR assay. The immuneACCESS repertoire file appears here via TCRdb, limited to in-frame rearrangements. These files lack a portion of the clones; in checked studies, under half of the deficit traces to unresolved V genes, and the cause of the others is not known. This sample holds about 140,000 clones; about three quarters were observed only once. 3.5% to 5.5% of the sample is held by the ten biggest clonotypes. Sequenced input: peripheral blood. All receptors derive from a woman aged 80 or older with active or convalescent COVID-19.

This chain joins TRBV6-6 and TRBJ2-3; D gene uncertain. V was trimmed by 8 bases and J by 0 bases, leaving 15 bases between them. This CDR3 is 15 amino acids long. Germline-derived CDR1 and CDR2 are MNHNY and SVGAGI (reference sequence). CDR3 region: CASQSEVLSTDTQYF. CDR3 DNA sequence: TGTGCCAGCCAAAGTGAGGTCCTAAGCACAGATACGCAGTATTTT.

The V and J genes are TRBV19 and TRBJ1-5; D uncertain. V lost 7 bases and J 2 bases, leaving 15 bases between the germline ends. This CDR3 is 15 amino acids long. In germline, CDR1 is LNHDA, CDR2 SQIVND (reference sequence). The CDR3 DNA is TGTGCCAGTAACCAAAACCGCGGGCGCAATCAGCCCCAGCATTTT. Translated: CASNQNRGRNQPQHF.

This clone was seen a single time. The chain is built from TRBV30 and TRBJ1-4; 8 bases match TRBD1. With 1 base clipped from V and 7 bases from J, the junction kept 8 bases outside the gene matches. This CDR3 region has 15 residues. The germline gives CDR1 GTSNPN, CDR2 SVGIG (reference sequence). DNA for the CDR3: TGTGCCTGGAGTGCGTGGGACAGGCCGGGTGAAAAACTGTTTTTT. Protein sequence: CAWSAWDRPGEKLFF.

This chain connects TRBV29-1 to TRBJ2-5; D remains unclear. This CDR3 comprises 12 residues. The ends were cut back, 4 bases at V and 6 bases at J, with 12 bases in the middle. Germline V gene data show CDR1 as SQVTM and CDR2 as ANQGSEA. CDR3 bases: TGCAGCGTTGCAAACCCCGAGAAGACCCAGTACTTC. Translated, it gives CSVANPEKTQYF. Full variable domain (remainder filled in from reference TRBV29-1 and TRBJ2-5): SAVISQKPSRDICQRGTSLTIQCQVDSQVTMMFWYRQQPGQSLTLIATANQGSEATYESGFVIDKFPISRPNLTFSTLTVSNMSPEDSSIYLCSVANPEKTQYFGPGTRLLVL.

The V gene is TRBV4-1, the J gene TRBJ1-3; tentative D call: TRBD1 (5 bases). Germline CDR1 is MGHRA and CDR2 is YSYEKL. V was shortened by 1 base and J by 0 bases, with 10 bases between the two germline ends. This CDR3 spans 16 amino acids. CDR3 coding DNA: TGCGCCAGCAGCCAAGTACAGGCGAGCTCTGGAAACACCATATATTTT. It encodes CASSQVQASSGNTIYF.

The chain employs TRBV2 and TRBJ1-1, with 10 bases lining up with TRBD1. Per the germline V gene, CDR1 is SNHLY and CDR2 is FYNNEI. The CDR3 extends over 14 amino acids. Trimming at V came to 6 bases and at J to 2 bases, leaving 3 bases not matched to a gene. The CDR3 is CASRGDRGNTEAFF. CDR3 bases: TGTGCCAGCAGAGGGGACAGGGGTAACACTGAAGCTTTCTTT.

This sequence joins TRBV19 and TRBJ2-6; 9 bases map to TRBD1. There are 19 residues in the CDR3. Trimming removed 1 base from V and 0 bases from J; junction bases left unmatched: 7. CDR1 is LNHDA and CDR2 is SQIVND in the germline V gene (reference sequence). In DNA, the CDR3 is TGTGCCAGTAGTATAGGAGGGACAGGGTGGAGCTCTGGGGCCAACGTCCTGACTTTC. Its protein is CASSIGGTGWSSGANVLTF.

The V call is TRBV7-9, the J call TRBJ2-5; 7 bases fit TRBD1. Germline assignment: CDR1 SEHNR and CDR2 FQNEAQ (reference sequence). The CDR3 spans 13 residues. V shed 7 bases and J 2 bases; nucleotides not matched to a gene: 4. The CDR3 here is CASKMGQQETQYF. The DNA of the CDR3 is TGTGCCAGCAAAATGGGACAGCAAGAGACCCAGTACTTC.

The chain uses TRBV4-1 and TRBJ2-1, with D possibly matching TRBD1 (6 bases). The CDR3 covers 13 residues. The V and J ends lost 3 bases and 6 bases respectively, with 9 bases between them. Germline V gives CDR1 MGHRA, CDR2 YSYEKL. The chain's CDR3 is CASSQGAVNEQFF. CDR3 bases: TGCGCCAGCAGCCAGGGGGCAGTCAATGAGCAGTTCTTC.

V is TRBV15 and J is TRBJ1-5, with D perhaps TRBD1 (5 bases). There are 12 residues in the CDR3. Trimming took off 3 bases at V and 7 bases at J, with 7 bases between the two ends. The V gene's germline CDR1 is LNHNV and CDR2 YYDKDF (reference sequence). CDR3 residues: CATSSGGQPQHF. CDR3 bases: TGTGCCACCAGCAGTGGGGGGCAGCCCCAGCATTTT.

The chain couples TRBV2 to TRBJ2-1; D is possibly TRBD1 (6 bases). The length of the CDR3 is 15 residues. Trimming took off 10 bases at V and 3 bases at J, with 19 bases between the two ends. Germline V lookup: CDR1 SNHLY, CDR2 FYNNEI. The CDR3 region has the DNA TGTGCCATAGTAAGGGAACAGGGTGTCTACAATGAGCAGTTCTTC. Its translation: CAIVREQGVYNEQFF.

V gene TRBV24-1 combines with J gene TRBJ1-5, with D unresolved. The CDR3 totals 14 residues. V lost 9 bases to trimming and J lost 7 bases, with 18 bases between them. Germline-derived CDR1 and CDR2 are KGHDR and SFDVKD. CDR3 DNA: TGTGCCACCCGACGGCGGGTCCTAGGCCAGCCCCAGCATTTT. It yields the protein CATRRRVLGQPQHF.

The chain recombines TRBV27 with TRBJ1-5, with no clear D. CDR1 is MNHEY and CDR2 is SMNVEV in the germline V gene (reference sequence). The V end lost 1 base, the J end lost 0 bases, and 10 bases lay between the germline ends. The CDR3 spans 16 residues. Written as DNA, the CDR3 is TGTGCCAGCAGTTTATTCGGCAGGAATAGCAATCAGCCCCAGCATTTT. Its protein product is CASSLFGRNSNQPQHF.

This clone has just one count. The chain combines TRBV7-3 with TRBJ1-3; TRBD1 matches 7 bases. Germline CDR1 SGHTA, CDR2 FQGTGA. V dropped 2 bases and J dropped 0; count of bases not matched to a gene: 4. The CDR3 totals 16 residues. DNA of the CDR3: TGTGCCAGCAGCTTACACGGACAGGTCTCTGGAAACACCATATATTTT. Protein product: CASSLHGQVSGNTIYF.

Only one count was recorded for this clone. The rearrangement joins TRBV15 to TRBJ1-3, with D possibly being TRBD1 (6 bases). Per germline, CDR1 LNHNV and CDR2 YYDKDF (reference sequence). The CDR3 is 16 residues long. V shed 2 bases and J shed 0 bases, with 11 bases lying between them. CDR3 amino acids: CATSRYQGHSGNTIYF. Written as DNA, the CDR3 is TGTGCCACCAGCAGATACCAGGGGCACTCTGGAAACACCATATATTTT.

The chain couples TRBV10-1 to TRBJ1-6; D unresolved. With 3 bases removed from V and 1 base from J, the gap between germline ends came to 4 bases. The CDR3 has 14 residues. Germline CDR1 is WNHNN and CDR2 is SYGVQD (reference sequence). CDR3 residues: CASSDRSYNSPLHF. CDR3 coding DNA: TGCGCCAGCAGTGACCGGTCCTATAATTCACCCCTCCACTTT.

V usage is TRBV30 and J usage is TRBJ2-7, with 9 bases identical to TRBD1. This CDR3 spans 14 amino acids. Losses at the gene ends were 3 bases for V and 5 bases for J; bases not matched to a gene: 8. CDR1 is GTSNPN and CDR2 is SVGIG in the germline V gene (reference sequence). This chain's CDR3 is CAWRDDRGGDEQYF. For the CDR3, the DNA is TGTGCCTGGAGGGACGACAGGGGGGGGGACGAGCAGTACTTC.

The V and J genes are TRBV11-2 and TRBJ1-1, with a tentative D call TRBD1 (6 bases). This CDR3 has 13 residues. Germline V CDR1 and CDR2: SGHAT, FQNNGV. Trimming shortened V by 5 bases and J by 7 bases, and 14 bases separated the two germline ends. CDR3 residues: CASSPDRSVEAFF. Written as DNA, the CDR3 is TGTGCCAGCAGCCCAGACAGGTCGGTTGAAGCTTTCTTT.

This clone came up once. The gene calls are TRBV7-9 and TRBJ2-2, with D perhaps TRBD2 (6 bases). Germline lookup yields CDR1 SEHNR and CDR2 FQNEAQ (reference sequence). V was trimmed by 4 bases and J by 8 bases, leaving 8 bases between them. CDR3 length equals 12 residues. CDR3 nucleotide sequence: TGTGCCAGCAGCTATGGAGGGGGGGAGCTGTTTTTT. Translated, it gives CASSYGGGELFF.

This clone was seen a handful of times. The rearrangement links TRBV7-2 to TRBJ1-4; D not resolved. The CDR3 contains 16 residues. Between the trimmed V and J ends, which lost 5 bases and 4 bases, there was a span of 17 bases. The germline CDR1 and CDR2 sequences are SGHTA and FQGNSA. The chain's CDR3 is CASSPAPTRNNEKLFF. CDR3 DNA sequence: TGTGCCAGCAGCCCCGCACCGACGAGGAATAATGAAAAACTGTTTTTT.

The chain has TRBV6-2 or TRBV6-3 and TRBJ1-1; maybe TRBD1 (5 bases). In germline, CDR1 is MNHEY, CDR2 SVGEGT. The CDR3 extends over 15 amino acids. V was pared by 5 bases and J by 1 base, with 14 bases between. CDR3 coding DNA: TGTGCCAGCAGTACTCGGCGGGGCAAGAACACTGAAGCTTTCTTT. It codes for CASSTRRGKNTEAFF.

V and J are TRBV7-2 and TRBJ1-2; D gene uncertain. The germline gives CDR1 SGHTA, CDR2 FQGNSA. The V and J ends lost 5 bases and 5 bases respectively, with 9 bases between them. This CDR3 has 12 amino acids. The CDR3 DNA sequence: TGTGCCAGCAGCGCCCGGTCTTATGGCTACACCTTC. Protein: CASSARSYGYTF.

The rearrangement joins TRBV5-8 to TRBJ1-5; no clear D. This CDR3 contains 15 residues. Germline V gene data show CDR1 as SGHTS and CDR2 as YDEGEE. V dropped 0 bases and J dropped 0 bases, with 7 bases sitting between them. As DNA, the CDR3 is TGTGCCAGCAGCTTGGGAGCGGCTAGCAATCAGCCCCAGCATTTT. Translation: CASSLGAASNQPQHF.